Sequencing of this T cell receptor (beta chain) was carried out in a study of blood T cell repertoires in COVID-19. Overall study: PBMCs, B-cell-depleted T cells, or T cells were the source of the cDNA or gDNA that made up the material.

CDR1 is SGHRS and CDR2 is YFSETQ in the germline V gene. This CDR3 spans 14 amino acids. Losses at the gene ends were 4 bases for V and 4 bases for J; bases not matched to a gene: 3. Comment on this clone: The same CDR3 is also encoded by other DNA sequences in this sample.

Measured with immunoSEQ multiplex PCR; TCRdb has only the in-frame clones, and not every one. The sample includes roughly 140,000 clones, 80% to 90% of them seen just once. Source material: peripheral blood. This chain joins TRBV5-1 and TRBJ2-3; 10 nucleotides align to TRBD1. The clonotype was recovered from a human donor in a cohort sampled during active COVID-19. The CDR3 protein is CASSLGQGADTQYF. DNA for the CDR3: TGCGCCAGCAGCCTCGGACAGGGGGCAGATACGCAGTATTTT.